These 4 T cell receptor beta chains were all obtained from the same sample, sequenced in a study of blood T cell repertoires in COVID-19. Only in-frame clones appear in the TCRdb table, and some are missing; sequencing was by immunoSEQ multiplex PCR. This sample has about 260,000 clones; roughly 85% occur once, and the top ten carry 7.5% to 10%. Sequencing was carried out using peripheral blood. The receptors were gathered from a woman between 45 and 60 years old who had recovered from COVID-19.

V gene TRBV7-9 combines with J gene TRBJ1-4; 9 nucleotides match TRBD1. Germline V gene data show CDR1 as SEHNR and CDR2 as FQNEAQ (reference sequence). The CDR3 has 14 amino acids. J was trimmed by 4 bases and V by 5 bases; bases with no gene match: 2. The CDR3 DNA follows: TGTGCCAGCAGCCAGGGACAGGGTAATGAAAAACTGTTTTTT. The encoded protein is CASSQGQGNEKLFF. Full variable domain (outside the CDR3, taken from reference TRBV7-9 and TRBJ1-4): DTGVSQNPRHKITKRGQNVTFRCDPISEHNRLYWYRQTLGQGPEFLTYFQNEAQLEKSRLLSDRFSAERPKGSFSTLEIQRTEQGDSAMYLCASSQGQGNEKLFFGSGTQLSVL.

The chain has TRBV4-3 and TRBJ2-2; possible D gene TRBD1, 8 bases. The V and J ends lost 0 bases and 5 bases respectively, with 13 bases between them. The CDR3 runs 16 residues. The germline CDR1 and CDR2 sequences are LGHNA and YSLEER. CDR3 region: CASSQEPQGGTGELFF. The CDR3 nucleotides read TGCGCCAGCAGCCAAGAGCCACAGGGGGGGACCGGGGAGCTGTTTTTT.

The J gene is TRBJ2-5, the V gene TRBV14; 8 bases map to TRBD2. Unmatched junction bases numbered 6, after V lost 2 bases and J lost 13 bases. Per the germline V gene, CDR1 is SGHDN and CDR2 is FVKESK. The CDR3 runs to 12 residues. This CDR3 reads CASSQSGSGRYF. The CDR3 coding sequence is TGTGCCAGCAGCCAAAGCGGCAGCGGGAGGTACTTC. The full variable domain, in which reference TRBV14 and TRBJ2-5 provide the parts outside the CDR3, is EAGVTQFPSHSVIEKGQTVTLRCDPISGHDNLYWYRRVMGKEIKFLLHFVKESKQDESGMPNNRFLAERTGGTYSTLKVQPAELEDSGVYFCASSQSGSGRYFGPGTRLLVL.

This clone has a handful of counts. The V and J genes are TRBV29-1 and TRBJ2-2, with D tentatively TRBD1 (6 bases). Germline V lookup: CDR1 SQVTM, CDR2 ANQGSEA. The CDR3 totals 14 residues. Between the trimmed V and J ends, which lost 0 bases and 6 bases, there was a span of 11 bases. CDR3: CSVEEDRAPGELFF. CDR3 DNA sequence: TGCAGCGTTGAAGAGGACAGAGCCCCCGGGGAGCTGTTTTTT.